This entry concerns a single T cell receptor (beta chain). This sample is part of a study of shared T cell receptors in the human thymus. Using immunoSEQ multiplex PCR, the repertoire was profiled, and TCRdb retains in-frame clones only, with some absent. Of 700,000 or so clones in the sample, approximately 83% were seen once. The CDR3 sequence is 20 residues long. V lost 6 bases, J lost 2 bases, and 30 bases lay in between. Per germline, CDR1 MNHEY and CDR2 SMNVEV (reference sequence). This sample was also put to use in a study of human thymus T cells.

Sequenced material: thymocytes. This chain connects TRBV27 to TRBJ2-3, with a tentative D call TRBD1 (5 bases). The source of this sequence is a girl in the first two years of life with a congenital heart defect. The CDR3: CASSLFPISSTGFPTDTQYF. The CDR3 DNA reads TGTGCCAGCAGCTTGTTCCCGATTTCCTCTACAGGATTTCCCACAGATACGCAGTATTTT.